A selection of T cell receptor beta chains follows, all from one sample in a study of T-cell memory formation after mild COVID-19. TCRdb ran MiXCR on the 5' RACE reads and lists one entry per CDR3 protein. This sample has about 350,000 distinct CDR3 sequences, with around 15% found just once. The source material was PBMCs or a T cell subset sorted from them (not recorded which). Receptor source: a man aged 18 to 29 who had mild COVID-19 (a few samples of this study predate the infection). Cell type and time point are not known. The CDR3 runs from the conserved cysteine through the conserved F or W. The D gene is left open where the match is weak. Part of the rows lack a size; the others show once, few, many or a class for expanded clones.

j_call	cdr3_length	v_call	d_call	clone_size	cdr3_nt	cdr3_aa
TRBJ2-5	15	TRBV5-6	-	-	TGTGCCAGCAGCTTGACCCCAGGGGTAGGAGAGACCCAGTACTTC	CASSLTPGVGETQYF
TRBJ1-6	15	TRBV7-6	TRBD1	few	TGTGCCAGCAGCCTACAGGACAGGGGGCATTCACCCCTCCACTTT	CASSLQDRGHSPLHF
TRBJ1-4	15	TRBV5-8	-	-	TGTGCCAGCAGCGCCTCAGAGGTGGCGGGTGAAAAACTGTTTTTT	CASSASEVAGEKLFF
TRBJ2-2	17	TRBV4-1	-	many	TGCGCCAGCAGCCGTATCCTCGGGGGCCCGAACACCGGGGAGCTGTTTTTT	CASSRILGGPNTGELFF
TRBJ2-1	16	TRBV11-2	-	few	TGTGCCAGCAGGCAATTCCAGGGTCAAGGGGGGAATGAGCAGTTCTTC	CASRQFQGQGGNEQFF
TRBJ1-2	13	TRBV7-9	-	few	TGTGCCACCCGAACGGGGGGCTCGAATGGCTACACCTTC	CATRTGGSNGYTF
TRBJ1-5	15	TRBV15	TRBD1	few	TGTGCCACCAGCAGGGACAGGGGGCGCGTTCAGCCCCAGCATTTT	CATSRDRGRVQPQHF
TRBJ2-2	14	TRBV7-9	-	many	TGTGCCAGCAGCTCCTTCACGCTGACACCGCTGCTGTTTTTT	CASSSFTLTPLLFF
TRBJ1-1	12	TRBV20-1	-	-	TGCAGTGTTGGGGGCCGGAGCACTGAAGCTTTCTTT	CSVGGRSTEAFF
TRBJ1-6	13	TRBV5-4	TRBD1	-	TGTGCCAGCAGTCGACAGGGGTATTCACCCCTCCACTTT	CASSRQGYSPLHF
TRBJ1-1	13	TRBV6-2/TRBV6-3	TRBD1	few	TGTGCCAGCACGGGACAGCCGAACACTGAAGCTTTCTTT	CASTGQPNTEAFF
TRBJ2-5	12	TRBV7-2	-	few	TGTGCCAGCAGCTTTAGTACAGAGACCCAGTACTTC	CASSFSTETQYF
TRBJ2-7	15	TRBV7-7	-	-	TGTGCCAGCAGCTTAGCCGGGGGCACCTACTACGAGCAGTACTTC	CASSLAGGTYYEQYF
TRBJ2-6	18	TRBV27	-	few	TGTGCCAGCAGGCCTATCACCCGGGACACCTCTGGGGCCAACGTCCTGACTTTC	CASRPITRDTSGANVLTF
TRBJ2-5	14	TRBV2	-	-	TGTGCCAGCAGTGAACTCGGGACAAAAGAGACCCAGTACTTC	CASSELGTKETQYF
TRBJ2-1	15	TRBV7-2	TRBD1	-	TGTGCCAGCAGCCTGGACAGGGTTCCCTACAATGAGCAGTTCTTC	CASSLDRVPYNEQFF
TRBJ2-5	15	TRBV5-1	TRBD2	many	TGCGCCAGCAGCTTGGGGACAGCGGGGGAAGAGACCCAGTACTTC	CASSLGTAGEETQYF
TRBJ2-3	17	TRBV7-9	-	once	TGTGCCAGCAGCTGGGGTTCTGACAGCCCTGACACAGATACGCAGTATTTT	CASSWGSDSPDTDTQYF
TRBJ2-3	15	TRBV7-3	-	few	TGTGCCAGCAGCTTAGGAACAACTGCAGAAGATACGCAGTATTTT	CASSLGTTAEDTQYF
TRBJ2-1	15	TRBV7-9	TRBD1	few	TGTGCCAGCAGACGACAGGGGAGGCCTTACAATGAGCAGTTCTTC	CASRRQGRPYNEQFF
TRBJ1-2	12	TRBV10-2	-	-	TGCGCCAGCTTTTTAGCTAACTATGGCTACACCTTC	CASFLANYGYTF
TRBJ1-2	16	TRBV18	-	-	TGTGCCAGCTCACCCGATGCGCCGGGACTGGGCTATGGCTACACCTTC	CASSPDAPGLGYGYTF
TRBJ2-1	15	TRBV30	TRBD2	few	TGTGCCTGGACACTAGCGGGGGGGCCCTTCAATGAGCAGTTCTTC	CAWTLAGGPFNEQFF
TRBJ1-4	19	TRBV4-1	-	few	TGCGCCAGCAGCCAAGAAGATTGGCCCCGCACCCCAACTAATGAAAAACTGTTTTTT	CASSQEDWPRTPTNEKLFF
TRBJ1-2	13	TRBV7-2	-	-	TGTGCCAGCAGCACCGCTTTTCTATTGGGCTACACCTTC	CASSTAFLLGYTF
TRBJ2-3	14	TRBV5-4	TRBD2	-	TGTGCCAGCACCCAGCGGGGGAGCACAGATACGCAGTATTTT	CASTQRGSTDTQYF
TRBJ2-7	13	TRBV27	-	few	TGTGCCTCCGGACCGGGAATAGCCTACGAGCAGTACTTC	CASGPGIAYEQYF
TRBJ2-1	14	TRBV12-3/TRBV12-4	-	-	TGTGCCAGCACCCCGTCGGGGCGGAACAATGAGCAGTTCTTC	CASTPSGRNNEQFF
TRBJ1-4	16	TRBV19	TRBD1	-	TGTGCCAGTGGCGATCCGGGACAGGGCTCAAGGAGGTCCCTGTTTTTT	CASGDPGQGSRRSLFF
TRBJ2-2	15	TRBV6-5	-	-	TGTGCCAGCAGCCCGGAGGGGCCCCACACCGGGGAGCTGTTTTTT	CASSPEGPHTGELFF
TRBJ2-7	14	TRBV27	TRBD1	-	TGTGCCAGCAGTCCTGCCGGGACAGGCTACGAGCAGTACTTC	CASSPAGTGYEQYF
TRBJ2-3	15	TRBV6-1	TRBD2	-	TGTGCCAGCAGTGAGCTAGCGGGGACCCCGGATACGCAGTATTTT	CASSELAGTPDTQYF
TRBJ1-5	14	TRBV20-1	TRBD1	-	TGCAGTGCTCGGACAGGGGAGAGCAATCAGCCCCAGCATTTT	CSARTGESNQPQHF
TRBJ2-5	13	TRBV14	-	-	TGTGCCAGCAGCCAAGAACAGGAGGGGACCCAGTACTTC	CASSQEQEGTQYF
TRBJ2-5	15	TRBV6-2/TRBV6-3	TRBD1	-	TGTGCCAGCAGTGCACCGGGACAGGGGTCGGAGACCCAGTACTTC	CASSAPGQGSETQYF
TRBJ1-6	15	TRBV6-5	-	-	TGTGCCAGCAGTTACTCGGACACGGGGAATTCACCCCTCCACTTT	CASSYSDTGNSPLHF
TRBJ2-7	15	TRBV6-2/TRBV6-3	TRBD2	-	TGTGCCAGCCGTCTAGCGGGGTCGCAATCCTACGAGCAGTACTTC	CASRLAGSQSYEQYF
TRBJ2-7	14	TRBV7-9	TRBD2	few	TGTGCCAGCAGCTTACCAGCGGGGGTCGGCGAGCAGTACTTC	CASSLPAGVGEQYF
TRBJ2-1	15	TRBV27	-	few	TGTGCCAGCAGTTTCGGGGGGCTGCAGAACAATGAGCAGTTCTTC	CASSFGGLQNNEQFF
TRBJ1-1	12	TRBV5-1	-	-	TGCGCCAGCAGCCCCCGAGGTAGGCAAGCTTTCTTT	CASSPRGRQAFF
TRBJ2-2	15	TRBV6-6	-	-	TGTGCCAGCAGGTGGACAGCTAAGAACACCGGGGAGCTGTTTTTT	CASRWTAKNTGELFF
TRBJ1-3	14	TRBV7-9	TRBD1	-	TGTGCCAGCAGCTTCCCGGGACAGGGAAACACCATATATTTT	CASSFPGQGNTIYF
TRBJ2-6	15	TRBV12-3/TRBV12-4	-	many	TGTGCCAGCAGCCCCCCAGCGTTCGGGGCCAACGTCCTGACTTTC	CASSPPAFGANVLTF
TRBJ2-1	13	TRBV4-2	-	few	TGTGCCAGCAGCCAAGATCGGGGGCTTGAGCAGTTCTTC	CASSQDRGLEQFF
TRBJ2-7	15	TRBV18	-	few	TGTGCCAGCTCACCACCGGCAGATAGGGTCGCCGAGCAGTACTTC	CASSPPADRVAEQYF
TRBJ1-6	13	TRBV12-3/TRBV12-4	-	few	TGTGCCAGCAGTTTAGAATCAGAATCACCCCTCCACTTT	CASSLESESPLHF
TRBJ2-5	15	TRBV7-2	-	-	TGTGCCAGCAGGCCGACGGAGTGGTTCAAAGAGACCCAGTACTTC	CASRPTEWFKETQYF
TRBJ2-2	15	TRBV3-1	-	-	TGTGCCAGCAGCCAAGATCCCGGTTACACCGGGGAGCTGTTTTTT	CASSQDPGYTGELFF
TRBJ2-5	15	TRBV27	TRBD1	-	TGTGCCAGCAGTACCCGACAGGGGGCCGGGGAGACCCAGTACTTC	CASSTRQGAGETQYF
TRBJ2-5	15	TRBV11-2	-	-	TGTGCCAGCAGCTTAGGCCCCGAGGGGTTAGAGACCCAGTACTTC	CASSLGPEGLETQYF
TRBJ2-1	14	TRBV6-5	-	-	TGTGCCAGCAGTTACACCCGGGACATCAATGAGCAGTTCTTC	CASSYTRDINEQFF
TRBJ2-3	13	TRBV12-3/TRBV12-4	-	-	TGTGCCAGCAGTCCTATGACAGGTGATACGCAGTATTTT	CASSPMTGDTQYF
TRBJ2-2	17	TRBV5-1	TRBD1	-	TGCGCCAGCAGTTCGCAAATCCGGGACAGAAACACCGGGGAGCTGTTTTTT	CASSSQIRDRNTGELFF
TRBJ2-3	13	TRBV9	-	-	TGTGCCAGCAGCGTAGGAACGGTAGATACGCAGTATTTT	CASSVGTVDTQYF